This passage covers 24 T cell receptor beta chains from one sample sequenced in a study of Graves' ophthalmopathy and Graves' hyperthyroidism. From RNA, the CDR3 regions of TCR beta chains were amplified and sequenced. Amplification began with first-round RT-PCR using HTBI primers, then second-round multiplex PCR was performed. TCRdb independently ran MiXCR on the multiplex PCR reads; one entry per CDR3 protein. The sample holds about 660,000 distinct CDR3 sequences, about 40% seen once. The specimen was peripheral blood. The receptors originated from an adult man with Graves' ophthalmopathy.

The CDR3 sequence is CSVPGTGSVDGYTF. The CDR3 DNA reads TGCAGCGTTCCCGGGACGGGGAGTGTCGATGGCTACACCTTC. This chain links TRBV29-1 with TRBJ1-2, with a weak D call TRBD1 (5 bases). The CDR3 is made up of 14 amino acids. Trimming stripped 5 bases from V and 6 bases from J, with 19 bases between. Germline-derived CDR1 and CDR2 are SQVTM and ANQGSEA.

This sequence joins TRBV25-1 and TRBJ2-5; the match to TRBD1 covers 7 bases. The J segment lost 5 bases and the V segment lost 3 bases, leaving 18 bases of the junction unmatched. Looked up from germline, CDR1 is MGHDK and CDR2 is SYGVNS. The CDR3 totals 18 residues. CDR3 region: CASSETGTDRALGETQYF. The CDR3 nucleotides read TGTGCCAGCAGTGAGACAGGGACCGACAGGGCGCTGGGGGAGACCCAGTACTTC.

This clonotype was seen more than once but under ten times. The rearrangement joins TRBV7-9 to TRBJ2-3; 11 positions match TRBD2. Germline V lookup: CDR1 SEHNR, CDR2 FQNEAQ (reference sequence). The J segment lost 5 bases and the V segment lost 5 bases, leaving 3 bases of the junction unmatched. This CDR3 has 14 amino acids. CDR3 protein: CASSLGTSGDTQYF. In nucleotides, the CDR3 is TGTGCCAGCAGCCTCGGGACTAGCGGAGATACGCAGTATTTT.

The CDR3: CATSDSRDEQFF. CDR3 sequence (DNA): TGTGCCACCAGTGATTCCAGGGATGAGCAGTTCTTC. The J gene is TRBJ2-1, the V gene TRBV24-1, with TRBD1 as a possible D gene (5 bases). Deletions cut 2 bases from V and 8 bases from J, with 6 bases between. This CDR3 spans 12 amino acids. Germline CDR1 KGHDR, CDR2 SFDVKD.

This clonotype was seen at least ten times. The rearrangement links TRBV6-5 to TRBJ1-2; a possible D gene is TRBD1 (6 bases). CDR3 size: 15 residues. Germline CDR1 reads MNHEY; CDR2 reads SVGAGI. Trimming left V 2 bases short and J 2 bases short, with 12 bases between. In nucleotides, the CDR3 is TGTGCCAGCAGTTACCTCCACGGGGGCAACTATGGCTACACCTTC. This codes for CASSYLHGGNYGYTF.

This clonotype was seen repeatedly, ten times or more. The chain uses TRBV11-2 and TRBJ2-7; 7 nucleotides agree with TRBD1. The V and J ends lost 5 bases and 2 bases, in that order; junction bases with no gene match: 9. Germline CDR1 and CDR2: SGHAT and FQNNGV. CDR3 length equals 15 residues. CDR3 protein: CASSHPGQRAYEQYF. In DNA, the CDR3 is TGTGCCAGCAGCCACCCGGGACAGCGAGCCTACGAGCAGTACTTC.

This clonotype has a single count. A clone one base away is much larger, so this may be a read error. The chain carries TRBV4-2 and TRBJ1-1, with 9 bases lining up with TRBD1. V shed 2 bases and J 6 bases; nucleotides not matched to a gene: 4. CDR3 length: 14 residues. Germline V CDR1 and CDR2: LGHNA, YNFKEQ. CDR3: CASSQTQGAPEAFF. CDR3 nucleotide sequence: TGTGCCAGCAGCCAAACACAGGGGGCGCCTGAAGCTTTCTTT.

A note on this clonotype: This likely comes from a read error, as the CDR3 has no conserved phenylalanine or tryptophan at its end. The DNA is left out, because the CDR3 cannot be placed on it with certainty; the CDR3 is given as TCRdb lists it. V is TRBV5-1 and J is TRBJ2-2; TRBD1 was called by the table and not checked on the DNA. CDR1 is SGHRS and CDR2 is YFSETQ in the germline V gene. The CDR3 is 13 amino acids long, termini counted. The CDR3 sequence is CASSFMGQGAWNY.

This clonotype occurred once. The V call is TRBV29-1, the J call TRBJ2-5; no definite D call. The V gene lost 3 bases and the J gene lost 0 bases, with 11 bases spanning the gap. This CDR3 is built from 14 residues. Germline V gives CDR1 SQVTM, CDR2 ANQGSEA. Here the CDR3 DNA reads TGCAGCGTTGAGGTAGTGGGATACCAAGAGACCCAGTACTTC. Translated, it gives CSVEVVGYQETQYF.

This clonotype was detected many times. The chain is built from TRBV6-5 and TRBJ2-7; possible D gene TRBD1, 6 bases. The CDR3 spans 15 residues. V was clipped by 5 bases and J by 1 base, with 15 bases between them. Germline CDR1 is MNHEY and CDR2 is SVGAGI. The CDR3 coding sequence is TGTGCCAGCAGTGCCCGAACAGGGCTGTCCTACGAGCAGTACTTC. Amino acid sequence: CASSARTGLSYEQYF.

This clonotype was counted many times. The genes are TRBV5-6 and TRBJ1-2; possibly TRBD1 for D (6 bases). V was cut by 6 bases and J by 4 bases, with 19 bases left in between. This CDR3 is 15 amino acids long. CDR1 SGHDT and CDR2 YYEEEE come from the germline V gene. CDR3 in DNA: TGTGCCAGCATCTCCCTGGGGGCGAGGTCCTATGGCTACACCTTC. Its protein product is CASISLGARSYGYTF.

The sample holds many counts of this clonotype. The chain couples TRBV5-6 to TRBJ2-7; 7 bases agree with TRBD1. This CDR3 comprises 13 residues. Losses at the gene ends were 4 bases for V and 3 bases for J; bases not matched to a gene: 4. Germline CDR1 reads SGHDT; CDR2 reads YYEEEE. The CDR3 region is CASSADRVYEQYF. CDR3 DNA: TGTGCCAGCAGCGCTGACAGGGTCTACGAGCAGTACTTC.

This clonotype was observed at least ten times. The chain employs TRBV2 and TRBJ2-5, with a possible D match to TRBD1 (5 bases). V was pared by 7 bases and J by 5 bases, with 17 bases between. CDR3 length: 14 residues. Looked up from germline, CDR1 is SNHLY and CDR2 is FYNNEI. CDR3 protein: CASKPTVAGETQYF. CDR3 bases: TGTGCCAGCAAGCCGACAGTAGCAGGGGAGACCCAGTACTTC.

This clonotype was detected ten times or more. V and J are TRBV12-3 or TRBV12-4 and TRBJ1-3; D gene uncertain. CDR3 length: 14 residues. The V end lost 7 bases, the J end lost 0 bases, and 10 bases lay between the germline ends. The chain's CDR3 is CASMSTRSGNTIYF. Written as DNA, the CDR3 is TGTGCCAGCATGAGCACCCGCTCTGGAAACACCATATATTTT.

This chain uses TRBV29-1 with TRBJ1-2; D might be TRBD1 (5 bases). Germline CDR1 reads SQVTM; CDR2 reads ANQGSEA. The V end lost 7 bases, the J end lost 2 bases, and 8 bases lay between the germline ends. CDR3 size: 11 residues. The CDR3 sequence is CSGGDNYGYTF. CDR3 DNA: TGCAGCGGTGGGGACAACTATGGCTACACCTTC.

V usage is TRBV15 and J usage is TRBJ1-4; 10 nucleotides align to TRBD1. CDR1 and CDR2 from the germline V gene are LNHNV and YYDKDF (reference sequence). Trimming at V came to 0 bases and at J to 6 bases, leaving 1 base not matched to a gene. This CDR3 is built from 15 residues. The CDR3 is CATSRDGTGDEKLFF. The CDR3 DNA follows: TGTGCCACCAGCAGAGACGGGACAGGGGATGAAAAACTGTTTTTT.

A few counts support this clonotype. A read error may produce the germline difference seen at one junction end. The CDR3 region has the DNA TGTGCCAGCAGTCTGGGGGGCTGGGATACGCAGTATTTT. This codes for CASSLGGWDTQYF. The J gene is TRBJ2-3, the V gene TRBV10-3; TRBD1 or TRBD2 may be the D gene (6 bases each). CDR3 length equals 13 residues. Germline CDR1 reads ENHRY; CDR2 reads SYGVKD.

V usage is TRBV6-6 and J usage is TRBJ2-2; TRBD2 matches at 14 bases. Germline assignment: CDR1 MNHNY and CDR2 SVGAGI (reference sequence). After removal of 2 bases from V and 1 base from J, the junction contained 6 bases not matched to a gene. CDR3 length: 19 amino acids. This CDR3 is CASSYRTSGGYLNTGELFF. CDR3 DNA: TGTGCCAGCAGTTACAGGACTAGCGGGGGGTACTTGAACACCGGGGAGCTGTTTTTT.

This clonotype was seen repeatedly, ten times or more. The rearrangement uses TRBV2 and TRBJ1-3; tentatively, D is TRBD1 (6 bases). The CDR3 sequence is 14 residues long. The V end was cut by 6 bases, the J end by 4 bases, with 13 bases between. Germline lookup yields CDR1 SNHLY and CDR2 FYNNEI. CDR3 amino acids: CASRRKGEGNTIYF. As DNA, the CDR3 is TGTGCCAGCAGGAGAAAGGGGGAAGGAAACACCATATATTTT.

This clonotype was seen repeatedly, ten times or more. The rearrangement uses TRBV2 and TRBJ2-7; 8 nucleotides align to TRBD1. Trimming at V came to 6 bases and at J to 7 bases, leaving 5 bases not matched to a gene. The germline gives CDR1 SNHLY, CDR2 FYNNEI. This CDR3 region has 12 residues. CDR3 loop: CASSDRGQEQYF. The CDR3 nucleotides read TGTGCCAGCAGCGACAGGGGTCAGGAGCAGTACTTC. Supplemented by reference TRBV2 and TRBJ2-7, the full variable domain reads EPEVTQTPSHQVTQMGQEVILRCVPISNHLYFYWYRQILGQKVEFLVSFYNNEISEKSEIFDDQFSVERPDGSNFTLKIRSTKLEDSAMYFCASSDRGQEQYFGPGTRLTVT.

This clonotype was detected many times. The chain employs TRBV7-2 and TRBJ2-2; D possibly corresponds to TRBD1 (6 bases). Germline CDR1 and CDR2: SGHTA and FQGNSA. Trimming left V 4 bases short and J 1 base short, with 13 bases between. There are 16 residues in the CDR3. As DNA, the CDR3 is TGTGCCAGCAGCTCAGCCTCGGGACAGAACACCGGGGAGCTGTTTTTT. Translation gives CASSSASGQNTGELFF.

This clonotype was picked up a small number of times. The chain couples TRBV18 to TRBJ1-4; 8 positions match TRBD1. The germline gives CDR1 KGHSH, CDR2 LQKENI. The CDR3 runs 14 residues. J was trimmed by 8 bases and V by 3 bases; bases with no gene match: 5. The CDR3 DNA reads TGTGCCAGCTCACCGCAGGGGGCTGACGAAAAACTGTTTTTT. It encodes CASSPQGADEKLFF.

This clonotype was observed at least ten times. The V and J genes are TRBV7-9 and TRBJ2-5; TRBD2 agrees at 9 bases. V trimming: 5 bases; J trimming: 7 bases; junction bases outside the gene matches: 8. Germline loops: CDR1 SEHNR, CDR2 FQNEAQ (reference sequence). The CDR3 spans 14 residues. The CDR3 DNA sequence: TGTGCCAGCAGCCCCACCCTGACTAGCGGGACCCAGTACTTC. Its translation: CASSPTLTSGTQYF.

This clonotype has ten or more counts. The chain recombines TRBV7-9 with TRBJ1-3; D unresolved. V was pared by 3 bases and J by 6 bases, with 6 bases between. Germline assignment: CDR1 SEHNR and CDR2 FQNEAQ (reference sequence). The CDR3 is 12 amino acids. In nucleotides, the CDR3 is TGTGCCAGCAGCTTCCCGCAAAACACCATATATTTT. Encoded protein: CASSFPQNTIYF.